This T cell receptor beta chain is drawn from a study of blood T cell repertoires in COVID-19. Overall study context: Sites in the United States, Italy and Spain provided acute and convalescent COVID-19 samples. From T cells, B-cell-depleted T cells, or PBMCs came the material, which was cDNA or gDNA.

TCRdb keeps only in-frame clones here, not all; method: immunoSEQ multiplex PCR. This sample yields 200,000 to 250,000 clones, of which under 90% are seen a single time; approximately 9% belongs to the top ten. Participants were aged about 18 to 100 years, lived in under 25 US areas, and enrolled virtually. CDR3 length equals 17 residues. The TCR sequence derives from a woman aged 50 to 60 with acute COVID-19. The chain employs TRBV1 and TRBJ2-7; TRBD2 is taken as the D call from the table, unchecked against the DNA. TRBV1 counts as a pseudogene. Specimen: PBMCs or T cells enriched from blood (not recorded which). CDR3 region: CTSSRTRDSPREAEQYF. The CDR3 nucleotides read TGCACCAGCAGCCGGACTAGAGACTCACCGAGGGAGGCCGAGCAGTACTTC.